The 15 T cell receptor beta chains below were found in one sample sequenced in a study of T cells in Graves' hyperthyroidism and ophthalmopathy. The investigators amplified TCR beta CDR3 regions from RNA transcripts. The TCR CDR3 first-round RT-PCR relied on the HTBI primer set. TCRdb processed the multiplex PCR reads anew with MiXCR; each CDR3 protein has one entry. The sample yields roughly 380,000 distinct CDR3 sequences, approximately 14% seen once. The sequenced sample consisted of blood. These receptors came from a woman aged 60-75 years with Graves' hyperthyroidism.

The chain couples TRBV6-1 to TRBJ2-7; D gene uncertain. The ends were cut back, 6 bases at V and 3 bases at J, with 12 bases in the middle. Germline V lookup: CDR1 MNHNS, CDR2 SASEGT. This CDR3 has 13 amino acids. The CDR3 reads CASSQDPYYEQYF. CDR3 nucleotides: TGTGCCAGCAGCCAGGACCCTTACTACGAGCAGTACTTC.

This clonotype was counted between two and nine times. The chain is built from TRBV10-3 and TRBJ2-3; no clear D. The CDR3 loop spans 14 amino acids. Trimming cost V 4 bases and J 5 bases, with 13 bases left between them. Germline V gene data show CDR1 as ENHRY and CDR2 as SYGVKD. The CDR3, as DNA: TGTGCCATCAGTGGGTCGAAGGATGGAGATACGCAGTATTTT. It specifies CAISGSKDGDTQYF.

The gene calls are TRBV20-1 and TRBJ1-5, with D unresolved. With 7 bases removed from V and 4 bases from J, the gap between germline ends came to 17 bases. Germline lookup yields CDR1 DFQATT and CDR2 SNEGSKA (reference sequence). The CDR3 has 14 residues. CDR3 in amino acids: CSVAAANNNQPQHF. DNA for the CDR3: TGCAGTGTCGCGGCCGCCAATAATAATCAGCCCCAGCATTTT.

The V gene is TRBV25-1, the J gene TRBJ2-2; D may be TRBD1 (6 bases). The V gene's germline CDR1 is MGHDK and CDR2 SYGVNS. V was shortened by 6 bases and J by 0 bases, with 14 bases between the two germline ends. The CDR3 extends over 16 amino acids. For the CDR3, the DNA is TGTGCCAGCAGAAGGGGGTGGGGATCGAACACCGGGGAGCTGTTTTTT. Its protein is CASRRGWGSNTGELFF.

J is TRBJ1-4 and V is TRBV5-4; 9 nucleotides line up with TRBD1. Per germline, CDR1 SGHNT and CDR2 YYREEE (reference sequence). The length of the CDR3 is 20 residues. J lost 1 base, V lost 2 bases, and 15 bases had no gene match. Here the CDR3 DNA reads TGTGCCAGCAGCTTAGATACCGGGACAGGGTCGGAGGTAACTAATGAAAAACTGTTTTTT. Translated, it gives CASSLDTGTGSEVTNEKLFF.

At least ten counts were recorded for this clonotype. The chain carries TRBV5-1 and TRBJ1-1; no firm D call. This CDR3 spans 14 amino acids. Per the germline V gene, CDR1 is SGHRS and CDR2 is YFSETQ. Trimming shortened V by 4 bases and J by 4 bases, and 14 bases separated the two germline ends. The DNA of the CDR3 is TGCGCCAGCAGCCCATCCCGGGGAGGCACTGAAGCTTTCTTT. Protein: CASSPSRGGTEAFF.

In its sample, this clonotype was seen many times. The CDR3 DNA follows: TGCAGTGCCCAAGCGGGAGGTAACGATGAGCAGTTCTTC. Protein product: CSAQAGGNDEQFF. This chain connects TRBV20-1 to TRBJ2-1; TRBD2 aligns across 9 bases. The CDR3 loop spans 13 amino acids. CDR1 and CDR2 from the germline V gene are DFQATT and SNEGSKA (reference sequence). The ends lost 6 bases at V and 8 bases at J; junction bases unmatched: 8.

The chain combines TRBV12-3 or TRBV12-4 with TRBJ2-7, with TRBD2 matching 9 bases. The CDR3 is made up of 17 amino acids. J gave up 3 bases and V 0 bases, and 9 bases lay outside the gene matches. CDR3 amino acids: CASSLARGGGGVYEQYF. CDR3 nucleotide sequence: TGTGCCAGCAGTTTAGCGCGGGGGGGGGGGGGTGTCTACGAGCAGTACTTC.

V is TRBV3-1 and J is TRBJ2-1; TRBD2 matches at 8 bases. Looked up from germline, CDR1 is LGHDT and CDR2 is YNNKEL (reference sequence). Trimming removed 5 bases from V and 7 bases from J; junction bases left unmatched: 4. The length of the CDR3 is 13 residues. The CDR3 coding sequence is TGTGCCAGCAGCGGGACTAGGGTGAATGAGCAGTTCTTC. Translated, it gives CASSGTRVNEQFF.

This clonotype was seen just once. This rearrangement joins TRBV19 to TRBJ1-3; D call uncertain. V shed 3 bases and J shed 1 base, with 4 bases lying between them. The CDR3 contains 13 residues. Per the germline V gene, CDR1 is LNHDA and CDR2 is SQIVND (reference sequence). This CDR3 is CASSIGSGNTIYF. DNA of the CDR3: TGTGCCAGTAGTATCGGGTCTGGAAACACCATATATTTT. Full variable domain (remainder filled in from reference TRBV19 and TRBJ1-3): DGGITQSPKYLFRKEGQNVTLSCEQNLNHDAMYWYRQDPGQGLRLIYYSQIVNDFQKGDIAEGYSVSREKKESFPLTVTSAQKNPTAFYLCASSIGSGNTIYFGEGSWLTVV.

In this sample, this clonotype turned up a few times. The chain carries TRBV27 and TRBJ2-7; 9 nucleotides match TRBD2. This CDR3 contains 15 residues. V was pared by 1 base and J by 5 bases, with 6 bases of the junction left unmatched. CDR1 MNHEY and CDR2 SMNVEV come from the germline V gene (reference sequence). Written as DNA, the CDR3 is TGTGCCAGCAGTTTATACTTGCGGGAGGGCCACGAGCAGTACTTC. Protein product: CASSLYLREGHEQYF.

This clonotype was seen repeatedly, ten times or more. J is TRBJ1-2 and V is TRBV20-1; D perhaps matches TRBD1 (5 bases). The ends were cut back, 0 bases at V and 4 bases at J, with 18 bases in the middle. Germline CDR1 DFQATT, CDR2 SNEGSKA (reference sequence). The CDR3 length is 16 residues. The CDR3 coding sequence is TGCAGTGCTAGAGAGACGGGACGGGAAAACCTCTATGGCTACACCTTC. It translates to CSARETGRENLYGYTF.

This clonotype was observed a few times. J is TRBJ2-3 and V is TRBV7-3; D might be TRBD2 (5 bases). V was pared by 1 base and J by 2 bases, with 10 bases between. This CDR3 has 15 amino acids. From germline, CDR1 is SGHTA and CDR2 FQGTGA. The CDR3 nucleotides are TGTGCCAGCAGCTTAAATAGCGACCCCACAGATACGCAGTATTTT. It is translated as CASSLNSDPTDTQYF.

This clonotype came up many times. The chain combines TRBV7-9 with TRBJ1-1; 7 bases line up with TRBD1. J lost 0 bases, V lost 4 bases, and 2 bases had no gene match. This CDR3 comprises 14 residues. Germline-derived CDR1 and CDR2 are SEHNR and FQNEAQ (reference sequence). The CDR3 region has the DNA TGTGCCAGCAGCTCGGACAGGATGAACACTGAAGCTTTCTTT. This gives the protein CASSSDRMNTEAFF.

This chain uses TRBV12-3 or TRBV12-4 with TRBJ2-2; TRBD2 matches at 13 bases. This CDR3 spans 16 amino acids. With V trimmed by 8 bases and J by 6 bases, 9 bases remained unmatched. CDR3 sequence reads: CASAMGTSGTSGELFF. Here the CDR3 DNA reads TGTGCCAGCGCAATGGGGACTAGCGGGACCTCCGGGGAGCTGTTTTTT.